What follows are 9 T cell receptor beta chains derived from one specimen sequenced in a study of cytomegalovirus exposure and HLA in healthy donors. Profiling relied on immunoSEQ multiplex PCR, and the TCRdb table lists in-frame clones only, not all of them. Counted here are approximately 54,000 clones, roughly 89% occurring once; the ten biggest clones make up around 8.4%. The specimen was PBMCs. These receptor sequences come from a woman aged 18-35 years in good health and CMV-seropositive.

This clone has a handful of counts. V and J are TRBV6-5 and TRBJ1-6; D gene ambiguous. Per germline, CDR1 MNHEY and CDR2 SVGAGI. The CDR3 contains 13 residues. The germline V and J ends were trimmed by 2 bases and 12 bases, with 11 bases remaining between them. DNA of the CDR3: TGTGCCAGCAGTTACACGAGGGAGGGACCCCTCCACTTT. Protein sequence: CASSYTREGPLHF.

The chain employs TRBV5-1 and TRBJ2-5; TRBD2 matches 7 bases. V lost 6 bases to trimming and J lost 8 bases; unmatched junction nucleotides: 10. CDR1 and CDR2 from the germline V gene are SGHRS and YFSETQ. CDR3 length equals 13 residues. The CDR3 coding sequence is TGCGCCAGCATTATAGCGGGCGCTGACACCCAGTACTTC. Translating gives CASIIAGADTQYF.

Worth noting for this clone: The junction shows a germline mismatch at one end, possibly a read error. This chain joins TRBV2 and TRBJ1-2; TRBD1 matches at 11 bases. In germline, CDR1 is SNHLY, CDR2 FYNNEI. CDR3 length: 12 amino acids. CDR3 DNA sequence: TGTGCCAGCAGTCAACAGGACAGGGGGCCCCACTTC. Amino acids: CASSQQDRGPHF.

This clone was picked up one time. The chain carries TRBV4-3 and TRBJ2-7; 10 nucleotides agree with TRBD1. V was clipped by 3 bases and J by 0 bases; unmatched bases: 2. CDR1 and CDR2 (germline): LGHNA, YSLEER. This CDR3 contains 15 residues. The CDR3 reads CASSHGQGGSYEQYF. The CDR3 DNA reads TGCGCCAGCAGCCACGGACAGGGGGGCTCCTACGAGCAGTACTTC.

This chain connects TRBV6-5 to TRBJ1-2; D is possibly TRBD1 (6 bases). Germline V gene data show CDR1 as MNHEY and CDR2 as SVGAGI. Trimming cost V 8 bases and J 4 bases, with 14 bases left between them. This CDR3 is 13 amino acids long. This chain's CDR3 is CASRDTITYGYTF. CDR3 sequence (DNA): TGTGCCAGCCGGGACACCATCACCTATGGCTACACCTTC.

The rearrangement uses TRBV30 and TRBJ2-5; TRBD2 agrees at 11 bases. Germline CDR1 reads GTSNPN; CDR2 reads SVGIG (reference sequence). J was trimmed by 3 bases and V by 3 bases; bases with no gene match: 12. The CDR3 covers 17 residues. The CDR3, as DNA: TGTGCCTGGAGATGGAGGGCTAGCGGGGGGCCAAAAGAGACCCAGTACTTC. Translated: CAWRWRASGGPKETQYF.

The chain uses TRBV6-1 and TRBJ1-4; D unclear. Looked up from germline, CDR1 is MNHNS and CDR2 is SASEGT. Deletions cut 3 bases from V and 5 bases from J, with 22 bases between. CDR3 size: 18 residues. The CDR3: CASSEGAQLSPFNEKLFF. The CDR3 DNA is TGTGCCAGCAGTGAGGGAGCGCAATTGAGTCCATTCAATGAAAAACTGTTTTTT.

On this clone: An end of the junction differs from the germline gene, which may be a read error. V and J are TRBV7-8 and TRBJ2-7, with 7 bases matching TRBD1. The CDR3 runs 15 residues. Germline CDR1 reads SGHVS; CDR2 reads FQNEAQ. This chain's CDR3 is CASSPWETGSYGQYF. CDR3 nucleotide sequence: TGTGCCAGCAGCCCCTGGGAGACAGGGTCCTACGGGCAGTACTTC.

This clone was seen only once. The J gene is TRBJ2-3, the V gene TRBV6-1, with 7 bases aligning to TRBD1. The V gene end was trimmed by 3 bases and the J gene end by 3 bases; junction bases not matched to a gene: 6. This CDR3 is built from 15 residues. The germline gives CDR1 MNHNS, CDR2 SASEGT. This CDR3 is CASSEVQGTTDTQYF. For the CDR3, the DNA is TGTGCCAGCAGTGAGGTACAGGGGACGACAGATACGCAGTATTTT.